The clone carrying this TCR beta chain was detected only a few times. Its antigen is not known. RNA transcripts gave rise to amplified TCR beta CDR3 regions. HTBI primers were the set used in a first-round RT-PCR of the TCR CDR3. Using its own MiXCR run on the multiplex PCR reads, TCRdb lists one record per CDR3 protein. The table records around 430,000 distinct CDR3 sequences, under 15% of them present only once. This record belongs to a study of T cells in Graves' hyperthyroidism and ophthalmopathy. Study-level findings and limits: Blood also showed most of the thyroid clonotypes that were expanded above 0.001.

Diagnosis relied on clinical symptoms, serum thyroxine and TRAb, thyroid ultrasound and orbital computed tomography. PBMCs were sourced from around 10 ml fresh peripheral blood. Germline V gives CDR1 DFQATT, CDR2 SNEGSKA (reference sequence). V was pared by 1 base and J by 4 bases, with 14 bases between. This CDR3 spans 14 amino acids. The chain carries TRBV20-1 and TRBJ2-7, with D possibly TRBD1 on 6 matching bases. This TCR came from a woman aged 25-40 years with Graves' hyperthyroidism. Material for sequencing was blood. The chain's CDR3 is CSARVAGEIYEQYF. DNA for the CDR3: TGCAGTGCTAGAGTGGCAGGGGAAATTTACGAGCAGTACTTC.